Ten or more counts support the clone carrying this T cell receptor beta chain. Its antigen is not identified. Time point described: patch test 1, 2 weeks after DPC sensitization. As for treatment: therapeutic diphenylcyclopropenone sensitization with weekly scalp DPC. The starting material, unfractionated whole blood, was used for total RNA extraction. The record originates from a study of human T cells and chemical hapten exposure. The study, taken as a whole, reports: No shift was seen in TCRs above 1 in 1000 frequency with DPC sensitization.

Original analysis: Around 97,000 TCRs per sample was the median, with a range of about 20,000 to 700,000. MiXCR, applied by TCRdb to the RACE reads, yields one record per CDR3 protein. TCRdb's processing, not the authors' own work, is the source of the V and J calls. Seen here are approximately 400,000 distinct CDR3 sequences, 4.8% observed once, and the top ten hold about 2.1%. This TCR was recovered from a woman aged 50 to 60 with alopecia areata. Some clones in this sample may be carry-over from other donors' samples. This specimen consisted of whole blood, obtained in connection with sensitization to the hapten diphenylcyclopropenone (DPC).

The CDR3 DNA sequence: TGTGCCAGCAGCATATCAGGCGGCCCGAATTCACCCCTCCACTTT. As protein: CASSISGGPNSPLHF. The V call is TRBV7-9, the J call TRBJ1-6, with D hard to call. This CDR3 comprises 15 residues. Trimming removed 5 bases from V and 7 bases from J, with 15 bases in between. Germline V gene data show CDR1 as SEHNR and CDR2 as FQNEAQ (reference sequence).